This T cell receptor (beta chain) was identified in a study of Graves' ophthalmopathy and Graves' hyperthyroidism. All donors with ophthalmopathy were recorded as having moderate-to-severe activity, CAS ≥3, NOSPECS ≥4 and a duration under 3 months. Uncontrolled infections, pregnancy, lactation or other autoimmune diseases led to patient exclusion. Amplification of the TCR beta CDR3 regions used RNA transcripts (as template). Scientists carried out first-round RT-PCR using HTBI primers and then a second-round multiplex PCR. TCRdb passed the multiplex PCR reads through MiXCR, listing each CDR3 protein once. The sample holds approximately 500,000 distinct CDR3 sequences, 14% seen once. At least ten counts were recorded for this clonotype. Sequenced sample: blood. This sequence was found in a woman aged 30 to 39 with Graves' ophthalmopathy.

The CDR3 sequence is CSARTFSNQPQHF. The CDR3 nucleotides are TGCAGTGCTAGGACATTTAGCAATCAGCCCCAGCATTTT. This chain uses TRBV20-1 with TRBJ1-5, with D unresolved. Germline V CDR1 and CDR2: DFQATT, SNEGSKA (reference sequence). The germline V and J ends were trimmed by 3 bases and 0 bases, with 6 bases remaining between them. This CDR3 comprises 13 residues.